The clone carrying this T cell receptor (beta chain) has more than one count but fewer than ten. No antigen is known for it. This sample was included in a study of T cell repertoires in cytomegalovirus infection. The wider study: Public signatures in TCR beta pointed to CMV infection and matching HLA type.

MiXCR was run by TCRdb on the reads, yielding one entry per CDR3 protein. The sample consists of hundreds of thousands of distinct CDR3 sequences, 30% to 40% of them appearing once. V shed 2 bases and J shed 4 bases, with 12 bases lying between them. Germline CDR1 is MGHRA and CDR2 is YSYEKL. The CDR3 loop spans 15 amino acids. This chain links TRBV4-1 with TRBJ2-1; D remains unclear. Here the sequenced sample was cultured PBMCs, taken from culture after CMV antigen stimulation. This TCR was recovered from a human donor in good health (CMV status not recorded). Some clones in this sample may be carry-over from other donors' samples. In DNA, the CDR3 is TGCGCCAGCAGCCAACCGTCTGGCAGGTACAATGAGCAGTTCTTC. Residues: CASSQPSGRYNEQFF.